These 26 T cell receptor beta chains originate from one sample sequenced in a study of cytomegalovirus exposure and HLA in healthy donors. PCR involved 60 Vbeta and 13 Jbeta primers. Sequenced by immunoSEQ multiplex PCR; TCRdb stores in-frame clones only, minus some. The sample holds 150,000 to 200,000 clones, approximately 72% seen once. The specimen was PBMCs. These receptors were taken from a human donor in good health.

The V and J genes are TRBV6-1 and TRBJ2-3, with 10 nucleotides matching TRBD2. The CDR3 is made up of 15 amino acids. Trimming took 6 bases from V and 1 from J; bases not matched to a gene: 4. The germline V gene has CDR1 MNHNS and CDR2 SASEGT. CDR3 loop: CASRTGLAGTDTQYF. The CDR3 bases are TGTGCCAGCAGGACAGGACTAGCGGGCACAGATACGCAGTATTTT.

V is TRBV6-1 and J is TRBJ2-3, with a tentative D call TRBD2 (5 bases). Germline V CDR1 and CDR2: MNHNS, SASEGT. Trimming pared 4 bases from V and 0 bases from J, leaving 14 bases between. The CDR3 has 16 residues. CDR3 in amino acids: CASSALSGASTDTQYF. The CDR3 DNA is TGTGCCAGCAGTGCCTTGAGCGGTGCTAGCACAGATACGCAGTATTTT.

The V and J genes are TRBV11-2 and TRBJ1-2, with 8 bases identical to TRBD1. CDR3 size: 13 residues. V shed 5 bases, J shed 8 bases, and the junction held 7 bases outside the gene matches. The germline V gene has CDR1 SGHAT and CDR2 FQNNGV. The CDR3 here is CASSPAGTGGYTF. DNA for the CDR3: TGTGCCAGCAGCCCAGCCGGGACAGGCGGCTACACCTTC.

V is TRBV6-6 and J is TRBJ1-2, with D maybe TRBD1 (5 bases). The CDR3 is 14 residues long. Germline V gene data show CDR1 as MNHNY and CDR2 as SVGAGI (reference sequence). V lost 2 bases and J 6 bases, leaving 13 bases between the germline ends. The CDR3: CASSYQGGRNGYTF. CDR3 nucleotide sequence: TGTGCCAGCAGTTACCAGGGTGGACGGAATGGCTACACCTTC.

The chain joins TRBV9 to TRBJ1-1; D unclear. This CDR3 is 14 amino acids long. Per the germline V gene, CDR1 is SGDLS and CDR2 is YYNGEE. V was clipped by 0 bases and J by 7 bases, with 13 bases between them. This CDR3 is CASSVGRVNGEAFF. CDR3 coding DNA: TGTGCCAGCAGCGTAGGACGGGTTAATGGTGAAGCTTTCTTT.

V is TRBV7-9 and J is TRBJ1-3; D might be TRBD1 (5 bases). Germline V lookup: CDR1 SEHNR, CDR2 FQNEAQ (reference sequence). V lost 8 bases and J 3 bases, leaving 20 bases between the germline ends. The CDR3 runs to 16 residues. CDR3 protein: CASVKTERGDGNTIYF. In nucleotides, the CDR3 is TGTGCCAGCGTCAAGACAGAACGTGGTGATGGAAACACCATATATTTT.

This rearrangement joins TRBV2 to TRBJ2-1, with 9 bases that match TRBD1. CDR1 and CDR2 from the germline V gene are SNHLY and FYNNEI. Trimming at V came to 6 bases and at J to 4 bases, leaving 1 base not matched to a gene. The CDR3 extends over 13 amino acids. CDR3 region: CASSGTGYNEQFF. The CDR3 DNA follows: TGTGCCAGCAGCGGGACAGGGTACAATGAGCAGTTCTTC. Full variable domain (remainder filled in from reference TRBV2 and TRBJ2-1): EPEVTQTPSHQVTQMGQEVILRCVPISNHLYFYWYRQILGQKVEFLVSFYNNEISEKSEIFDDQFSVERPDGSNFTLKIRSTKLEDSAMYFCASSGTGYNEQFFGPGTRLTVL.

This clone was picked up a small number of times. The chain couples TRBV5-1 to TRBJ2-5; 9 bases are a match to TRBD1. The germline gives CDR1 SGHRS, CDR2 YFSETQ. The CDR3 covers 18 residues. The V and J ends lost 1 base and 5 bases, in that order; junction bases with no gene match: 15. The CDR3 loop is CASSLNGNQQGAGETQYF. The CDR3 region has the DNA TGCGCCAGCAGCTTGAACGGAAACCAACAGGGGGCGGGGGAGACCCAGTACTTC.

The chain uses TRBV5-1 and TRBJ2-7, with TRBD1 matching over 7 bases. J lost 6 bases, V lost 3 bases, and 9 bases had no gene match. Germline-derived CDR1 and CDR2 are SGHRS and YFSETQ. The CDR3 extends over 14 amino acids. The DNA for the CDR3 is TGCGCCAGCAGCTCCACGGGACAGTCGGGCGAGCAGTACTTC. Protein: CASSSTGQSGEQYF.

This rearrangement joins TRBV30 to TRBJ1-1; 7 bases match TRBD1. This CDR3 contains 12 residues. V shed 7 bases, J shed 6 bases, and the junction held 8 bases outside the gene matches. The germline CDR1 and CDR2 sequences are GTSNPN and SVGIG (reference sequence). The CDR3 DNA reads TGTGCCTATGGACGGGACAGCCCTGAAGCTTTCTTT. Its translation: CAYGRDSPEAFF.

This clone was seen just once. V gene TRBV6-6 combines with J gene TRBJ1-5; 11 nucleotides line up with TRBD1. Germline V gene data show CDR1 as MNHNY and CDR2 as SVGAGI (reference sequence). The junction had 4 bases not matched to a gene; V was cut back by 2 bases and J by 4 bases. The length of the CDR3 is 16 residues. For the CDR3, the DNA is TGTGCCAGCAGTTACCTTGGACAGGGGGCGAATCAGCCCCAGCATTTT. It specifies CASSYLGQGANQPQHF.

Details on this clone: One junction end disagrees with the germline gene, perhaps due to a read error. This sequence joins TRBV6-5 and TRBJ2-7, with 10 positions matching TRBD1. CDR1 and CDR2 from the germline V gene are MNHEY and SVGAGI. This CDR3 has 14 amino acids. The CDR3 sequence is CASSYKPRNGQGGF. CDR3 coding DNA: TGTGCCAGCAGTTACAAACCCAGGAACGGACAGGGGGGCTTC.

This clone is a singleton in its sample. This chain links TRBV15 with TRBJ1-6; no clear D gene. The CDR3 is made up of 16 amino acids. Trimming left V 8 bases short and J 0 bases short, with 14 bases between. CDR1 and CDR2 (germline): LNHNV, YYDKDF (reference sequence). The CDR3 loop reads CATCSTRGSYNSPLHF. DNA of the CDR3: TGTGCCACCTGCTCCACCCGGGGCTCCTATAATTCACCCCTCCACTTT.

The chain has TRBV4-1 and TRBJ2-1; tentatively, D is TRBD1 (6 bases). V lost 0 bases and J 1 base, leaving 19 bases between the germline ends. Germline V gene lookup returns CDR1 MGHRA and CDR2 YSYEKL. The CDR3 is 19 residues long. DNA of the CDR3: TGCGCCAGCAGCCAAGATTATACAGGGATGCAAACGTCCTACAATGAGCAGTTCTTC. It specifies CASSQDYTGMQTSYNEQFF.

The CDR3 sequence: CASSPHMNTEAFF. CDR3 coding DNA: TGTGCCAGCAGCCCGCACATGAACACTGAAGCTTTCTTT. The chain couples TRBV11-2 to TRBJ1-1; D is uncertain. The V gene's germline CDR1 is SGHAT and CDR2 FQNNGV. The CDR3 is 13 residues long. Deletions cut 5 bases from V and 0 bases from J, with 7 bases between.

The chain carries TRBV2 and TRBJ2-3, with D possibly TRBD2 on 6 matching bases. The ends were cut back, 4 bases at V and 7 bases at J, with 9 bases in the middle. From germline, CDR1 is SNHLY and CDR2 FYNNEI. The CDR3 runs to 12 residues. The CDR3 is CASSVGGNTQYF. CDR3 coding DNA: TGTGCCAGCAGTGTTGGGGGGAATACGCAGTATTTT.

In this sample, this clone turned up once. The chain is built from TRBV19 and TRBJ2-2; 9 bases fit TRBD1. Germline loops: CDR1 LNHDA, CDR2 SQIVND (reference sequence). The CDR3 has 15 residues. V lost 4 bases, J lost 5 bases, and 5 bases stayed unmatched. The CDR3 loop is CASSRGTGRTGELFF. The CDR3 DNA reads TGTGCCAGTAGTAGGGGGACAGGGAGAACCGGGGAGCTGTTTTTT.

This chain uses TRBV7-3 with TRBJ1-5; weak D call: TRBD1 (5 bases). There are 13 residues in the CDR3. V lost 2 bases and J lost 5, with 7 bases in between. Looked up from germline, CDR1 is SGHTA and CDR2 is FQGTGA. The CDR3 DNA is TGTGCCAGCAGCTTAGGGGCGGATCAGCCCCAGCATTTT. As protein: CASSLGADQPQHF.

The chain couples TRBV11-3 to TRBJ2-2; D may be TRBD2 (6 bases). The CDR3 length is 16 residues. Germline loops: CDR1 SGHNT, CDR2 YENEEA. Trimming pared 5 bases from V and 5 bases from J, leaving 18 bases between. The CDR3, as DNA: TGTGCCAGCAGCCCCCCTTTAGCTCGGGGGACCGGGGAGCTGTTTTTT. Translating it yields CASSPPLARGTGELFF.

The chain employs TRBV10-3 and TRBJ1-1; 10 bases align to TRBD1. V was clipped by 3 bases and J by 5 bases; unmatched bases: 9. There are 16 residues in the CDR3. Per germline, CDR1 ENHRY and CDR2 SYGVKD. The CDR3 protein is CAISDRGGQGDTEAFF. The DNA of the CDR3 is TGTGCCATCAGTGATCGCGGAGGACAGGGGGATACTGAAGCTTTCTTT.

This chain links TRBV7-6 with TRBJ2-7; TRBD2 aligns across 10 bases. Losses at the gene ends were 6 bases for V and 0 bases for J; bases not matched to a gene: 5. There are 15 residues in the CDR3. Germline V lookup: CDR1 SGHVS, CDR2 FNYEAQ. As DNA, the CDR3 is TGTGCCAGCAGACGTTCTAGCGGGGGCTCCTACGAGCAGTACTTC. Protein product: CASRRSSGGSYEQYF.

The chain links TRBV7-8 to TRBJ1-5, with a weak D call TRBD1 (5 bases). This CDR3 is built from 17 residues. Looked up from germline, CDR1 is SGHVS and CDR2 is FQNEAQ. Trimming pared 5 bases from V and 6 bases from J, leaving 23 bases between. The CDR3 sequence: CASSTYPRGGHSQPQHF. As DNA, the CDR3 is TGTGCCAGCAGCACCTACCCGAGGGGAGGTCATAGTCAGCCCCAGCATTTT.

The chain couples TRBV29-1 to TRBJ1-1; D not certain. CDR3 length: 14 residues. Looked up from germline, CDR1 is SQVTM and CDR2 is ANQGSEA. V shed 7 bases and J shed 5 bases, with 20 bases lying between them. DNA of the CDR3: TGCAGCGCCTGGGCGGCGCGGGGAGGAACTGAAGCTTTCTTT. Protein product: CSAWAARGGTEAFF.

The V gene is TRBV7-9, the J gene TRBJ1-2, with 10 bases aligning to TRBD1. CDR3 length: 16 amino acids. Trimming at V came to 3 bases and at J to 8 bases, leaving 12 bases not matched to a gene. The germline V gene encodes CDR1 SEHNR and CDR2 FQNEAQ (reference sequence). The CDR3 coding sequence is TGTGCCAGCAGCTTCTTCTCGGGACAGGGGCACGCAGGCTACACCTTC. Translation: CASSFFSGQGHAGYTF.

The rearrangement uses TRBV7-2 and TRBJ2-7; 7 bases map to TRBD1. Germline V gives CDR1 SGHTA, CDR2 FQGNSA. The CDR3 is 12 residues long. The junction had 5 bases not matched to a gene; V was cut back by 5 bases and J by 7 bases. DNA for the CDR3: TGTGCCAGCAGCCGGGACAGCCCGGAGCAGTACTTC. Amino acids: CASSRDSPEQYF.

The chain has TRBV10-3 and TRBJ2-2; 10 bases agree with TRBD1. This CDR3 comprises 16 residues. With V trimmed by 2 bases and J by 4 bases, 4 bases remained unmatched. Germline V lookup: CDR1 ENHRY, CDR2 SYGVKD. CDR3 protein: CAISEGQGGSTGELFF. In DNA form, the CDR3 reads TGTGCCATCAGTGAGGGACAGGGGGGTAGCACCGGGGAGCTGTTTTTT.